This is a list of T cell receptor beta chains from one sample in a study of Siglec-9 on CD8 T cells in melanoma. Libraries were prepared by immunoSEQ multiplex PCR; TCRdb keeps only in-frame clonotypes and omits some of them. The repertoire holds 25,000 to 35,000 clones, with about 80% as singletons. Sequenced material: Siglec-9- CD8+ T cells sorted from blood. These receptors all come from a human donor in good health. Both conserved end residues are part of each CDR3. A D gene is named only where the DNA matches it firmly. Clone size, where shown, is once, few, many, or a class for clones that have expanded.

V	length	J	size	D	CDR3	DNA
TRBV2	14	TRBJ2-1	few	TRBD1	CASGLGQGYNEQFF	TGTGCCAGCGGGTTGGGACAGGGATACAATGAGCAGTTCTTC
TRBV6-6	14	TRBJ1-1	-	-	CASSLLGRDTEAFF	TGTGCCAGCAGCCTTTTGGGAAGGGACACTGAAGCTTTCTTT
TRBV27	13	TRBJ1-5	-	-	CASSFNSNQPQHF	TGTGCCAGCAGTTTCAATAGCAATCAGCCCCAGCATTTT
TRBV2	13	TRBJ1-3	-	-	CASSAGAENTIYF	TGTGCCAGCAGTGCAGGGGCCGAAAACACCATATATTTT
TRBV9	14	TRBJ1-2	-	-	CASSVVEGTYGYTF	TGTGCCAGCAGCGTAGTGGAGGGGACCTATGGCTACACCTTC
TRBV7-9	16	TRBJ2-1	-	-	CASSLGRSLGYNEQFF	TGTGCCAGCAGCTTAGGACGGAGCCTCGGCTACAATGAGCAGTTCTTC
TRBV7-9	16	TRBJ1-5	-	TRBD1	CASSASTGGGGQPQHF	TGTGCCAGCAGCGCCTCGACAGGGGGCGGTGGGCAGCCCCAGCATTTT
TRBV6-1	15	TRBJ1-4	-	-	CASSGWDIPNEKLFF	TGTGCCAGCAGTGGGTGGGACATTCCCAATGAAAAACTGTTTTTT
TRBV6-4	18	TRBJ2-1	-	TRBD2	CASKGSSGGPYSYNEQFF	TGTGCCAGCAAAGGGTCTAGCGGGGGCCCCTACTCCTACAATGAGCAGTTCTTC
TRBV7-9	13	TRBJ1-3	-	-	CASSSYSGNTIYF	TGTGCCAGCAGCTCTTACTCTGGAAACACCATATATTTT
TRBV7-9	14	TRBJ2-5	-	-	CASSDGRVQETQYF	TGTGCCAGCAGCGACGGACGGGTCCAAGAGACCCAGTACTTC
TRBV28	17	TRBJ1-6	-	TRBD1	CAGTGGTQDRVNSPLHF	TGTGCCGGCACGGGGGGGACCCAAGACAGGGTCAATTCACCCCTCCACTTT
TRBV9	13	TRBJ1-1	-	-	CASSVGSNTEAFF	TGTGCCAGCAGCGTCGGATCGAACACTGAAGCTTTCTTT
TRBV2	11	TRBJ1-1	-	TRBD1	CAHWTGDYAFF	TGTGCCCACTGGACAGGGGACTACGCTTTCTTT
TRBV19	14	TRBJ2-4	-	TRBD1	CASSIYRGKDIQYF	TGTGCCAGTAGTATTTACAGGGGAAAGGACATTCAGTACTTC
TRBV19	12	TRBJ1-5	-	-	CATATGHQPQHF	TGTGCCACCGCCACAGGGCATCAGCCCCAGCATTTT
TRBV11-2	15	TRBJ1-5	few	TRBD1	CASSPGQGAGQPQHF	TGTGCCAGCAGCCCCGGACAGGGTGCGGGTCAGCCCCAGCATTTT
TRBV27	14	TRBJ1-1	-	-	CASSRGSVNTEAFF	TGTGCCAGCAGCCGGGGCAGCGTGAACACTGAAGCTTTCTTT
TRBV6-1	13	TRBJ1-2	-	-	CASSPRENYGYTF	TGTGCCAGCAGCCCGAGGGAGAACTATGGCTACACCTTC
TRBV7-9	17	TRBJ2-7	-	TRBD1	CASSEERQGLRSYEQYF	TGTGCCAGCAGCGAAGAAAGACAGGGGCTAAGGTCCTACGAGCAGTACTTC
TRBV5-1	16	TRBJ1-1	once	TRBD1	CASSISDRGQNTEAFF	TGCGCCAGCAGCATCTCCGACAGGGGACAGAACACTGAAGCTTTCTTT
TRBV5-1	17	TRBJ1-4	-	-	CASSLTPSTGSGEKLFF	TGCGCCAGCAGCTTGACCCCGTCCACAGGGTCTGGTGAAAAACTGTTTTTT
TRBV4-1	15	TRBJ1-5	few	-	CASSQVAGSNQPQHF	TGCGCCAGCAGCCAAGTTGCCGGGAGCAATCAGCCCCAGCATTTT
TRBV9	13	TRBJ2-5	-	-	CASSSLLQETQYF	TGTGCCAGCAGCTCCCTTCTCCAAGAGACCCAGTACTTC
TRBV4-1	16	TRBJ1-2	-	-	CASSPHAGTVTYGYTF	TGCGCCAGCAGCCCCCATGCTGGGACGGTCACCTATGGCTACACCTTC
TRBV15	15	TRBJ1-2	-	-	CATSSLPGHDLGYTF	TGTGCCACCAGCAGCCTTCCGGGACACGATTTGGGCTACACCTTC
TRBV5-4	14	TRBJ1-2	-	TRBD1	CASSLDRGYSGYTF	TGTGCCAGCAGCTTGGACAGGGGGTATAGTGGCTACACCTTC
TRBV5-6	15	TRBJ2-4	-	TRBD1	CASSWTGQAKNIQYF	TGTGCCAGCAGCTGGACAGGGCAAGCCAAAAACATTCAGTACTTC
TRBV15	16	TRBJ1-5	few	TRBD1	CATSRDRGTGNQPQHF	TGTGCCACCAGCAGAGATCGCGGGACAGGGAATCAGCCCCAGCATTTT
TRBV9	16	TRBJ2-5	-	-	CASSSGQGLLQETQYF	TGTGCCAGCAGCTCAGGACAGGGACTACTCCAAGAGACCCAGTACTTC
TRBV10-3	12	TRBJ2-1	once	-	CAINNFGTRKFF	TGTGCCATCAACAATTTCGGGACTCGGAAGTTCTTC
TRBV29-1	14	TRBJ1-2	-	-	CSVEDRPDNYGYTF	TGCAGCGTTGAAGATCGGCCAGATAACTATGGCTACACCTTC
TRBV6-5	15	TRBJ1-3	-	-	CASSYLQSSGNTIYF	TGTGCCAGCAGTTACCTCCAGAGCTCTGGAAACACCATATATTTT
TRBV5-6	14	TRBJ2-5	once	-	CASSLGRYQETQYF	TGTGCCAGCAGCTTGGGTCGCTACCAAGAGACCCAGTACTTC
TRBV9	13	TRBJ1-2	-	-	CASSVVGGDGYTF	TGTGCCAGCAGCGTAGTGGGTGGTGACGGCTACACCTTC
TRBV5-1	15	TRBJ2-7	once	TRBD1	CASSLALGQAYEQYF	TGCGCCAGCAGCTTGGCCTTGGGACAGGCCTACGAGCAGTACTTC
TRBV5-1	16	TRBJ2-7	-	TRBD1	CASSFEGQVSSYEQYF	TGCGCCAGCAGCTTCGAGGGACAGGTGAGCTCCTACGAGCAGTACTTC
TRBV5-6	14	TRBJ2-7	-	-	CASSLVRGLYEQYF	TGTGCCAGCAGCTTGGTTAGGGGTCTCTACGAGCAGTACTTC
TRBV29-1	14	TRBJ2-1	-	TRBD1	CSGGGQGQAWEQFF	TGCAGCGGTGGGGGACAGGGCCAGGCATGGGAGCAGTTCTTC
TRBV7-9	14	TRBJ2-2	-	-	CASSLAGVTGELFF	TGTGCCAGCAGCTTAGCGGGGGTGACCGGGGAGCTGTTTTTT
TRBV2	15	TRBJ2-7	once	-	CASSEVRKGVYEQYF	TGTGCCAGCAGTGAAGTTCGGAAGGGGGTCTACGAGCAGTACTTC
TRBV7-3	11	TRBJ2-2	-	-	CASSLTGELFF	TGTGCCAGCAGCTTAACCGGGGAGCTGTTTTTT
TRBV13	12	TRBJ1-1	-	-	CASSAWGTEAFF	TGTGCCAGCAGCGCCTGGGGGACTGAAGCTTTCTTT
TRBV4-1	15	TRBJ1-1	-	-	CASSQVGRRSTEAFF	TGCGCCAGCAGCCAAGTTGGGAGGCGGAGCACTGAAGCTTTCTTT
TRBV5-4	15	TRBJ2-7	-	-	CASSLVGLSSYEQYF	TGTGCCAGCAGCTTGGTAGGGCTGAGCTCCTACGAGCAGTACTTC